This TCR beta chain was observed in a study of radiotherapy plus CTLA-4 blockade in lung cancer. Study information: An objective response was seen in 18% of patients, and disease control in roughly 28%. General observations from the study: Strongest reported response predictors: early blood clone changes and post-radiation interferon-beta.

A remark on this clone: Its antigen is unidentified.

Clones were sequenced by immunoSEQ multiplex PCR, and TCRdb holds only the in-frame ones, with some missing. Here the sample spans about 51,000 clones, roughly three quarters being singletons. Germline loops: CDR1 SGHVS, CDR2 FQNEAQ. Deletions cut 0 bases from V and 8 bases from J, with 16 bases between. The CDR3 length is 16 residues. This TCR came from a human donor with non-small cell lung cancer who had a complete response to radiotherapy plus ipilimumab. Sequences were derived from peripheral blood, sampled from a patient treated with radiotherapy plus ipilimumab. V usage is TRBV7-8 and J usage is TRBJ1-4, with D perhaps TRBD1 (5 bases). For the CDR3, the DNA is TGTGCCAGCAGCTTAGCGGGGCGTGTTGGTAGCGAAAAACTGTTTTTT. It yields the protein CASSLAGRVGSEKLFF. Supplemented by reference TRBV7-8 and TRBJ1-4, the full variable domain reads GAGVSQSPRYKVAKRGQDVALRCDPISGHVSLFWYQQALGQGPEFLTYFQNEAQLDKSGLPSDRFFAERPEGSVSTLKIQRTQQEDSAVYLCASSLAGRVGSEKLFFGSGTQLSVL.